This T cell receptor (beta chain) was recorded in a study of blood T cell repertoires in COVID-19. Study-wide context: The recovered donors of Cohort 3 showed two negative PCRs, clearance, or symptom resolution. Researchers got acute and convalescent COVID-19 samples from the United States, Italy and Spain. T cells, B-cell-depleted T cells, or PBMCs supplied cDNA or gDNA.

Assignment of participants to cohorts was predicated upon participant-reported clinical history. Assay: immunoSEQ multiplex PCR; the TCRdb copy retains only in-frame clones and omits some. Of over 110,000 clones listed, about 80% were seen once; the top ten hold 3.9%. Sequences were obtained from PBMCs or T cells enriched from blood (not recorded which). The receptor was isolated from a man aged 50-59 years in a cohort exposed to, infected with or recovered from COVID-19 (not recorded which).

The DNA of the CDR3 is TGTGCCAGCAGCCGACCCGGGACAGGGAACAATGAGCAGTTCTTC. It encodes CASSRPGTGNNEQFF. This sequence joins TRBV7-9 and TRBJ2-1, with 9 bases aligning to TRBD1. Per the germline V gene, CDR1 is SEHNR and CDR2 is FQNEAQ (reference sequence). This CDR3 has 15 amino acids. V dropped 5 bases and J dropped 5; count of bases not matched to a gene: 7.